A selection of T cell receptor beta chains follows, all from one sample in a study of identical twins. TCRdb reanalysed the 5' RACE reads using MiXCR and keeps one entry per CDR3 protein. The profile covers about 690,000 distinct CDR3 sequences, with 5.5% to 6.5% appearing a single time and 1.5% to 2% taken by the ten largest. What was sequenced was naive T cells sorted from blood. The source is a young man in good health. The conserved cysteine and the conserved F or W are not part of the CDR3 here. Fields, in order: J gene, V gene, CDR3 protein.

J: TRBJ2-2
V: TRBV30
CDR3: AWSVEGTGELF

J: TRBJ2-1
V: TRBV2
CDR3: ASSPGTLRSYNEQF

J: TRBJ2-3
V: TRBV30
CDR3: AWSTGSDTQY

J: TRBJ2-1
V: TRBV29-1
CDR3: SVDSGRSLGDEQF

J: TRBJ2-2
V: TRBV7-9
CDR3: ASSVAGANTGELF

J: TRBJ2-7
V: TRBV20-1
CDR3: SARVTGSPYEQY

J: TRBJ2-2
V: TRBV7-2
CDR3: ASSQRQGGSRELF

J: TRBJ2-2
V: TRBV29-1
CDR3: SVRTGQGADTGELF

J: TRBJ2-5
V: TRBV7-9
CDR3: ASSLTAAETQY

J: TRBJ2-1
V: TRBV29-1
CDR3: SGLGAVHEQF

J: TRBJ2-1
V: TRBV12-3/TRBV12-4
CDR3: ASSPAGGYNNEQF

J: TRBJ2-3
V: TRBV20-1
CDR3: SIAGVRPDTQY

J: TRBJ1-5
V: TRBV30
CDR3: AWRGGQGNQPQH

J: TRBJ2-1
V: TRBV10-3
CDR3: AIRVGSGLSSYNEQF

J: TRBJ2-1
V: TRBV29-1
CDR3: SVSRGDRQF

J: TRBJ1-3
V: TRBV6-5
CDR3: ASSWGRNSGNTIY

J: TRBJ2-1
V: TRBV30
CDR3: AWSSAFGEQF

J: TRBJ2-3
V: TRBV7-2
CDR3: ASSLTGADTQY

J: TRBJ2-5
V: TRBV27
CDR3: ASSLSGRGETQY

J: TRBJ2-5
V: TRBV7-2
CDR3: ASSLSEGTQY

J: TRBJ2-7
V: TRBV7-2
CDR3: ASSLITSGEQY

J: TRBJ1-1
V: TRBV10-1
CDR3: ATAKDPMNTEAF

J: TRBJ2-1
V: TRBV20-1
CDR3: SARDPSGTSYNEQF

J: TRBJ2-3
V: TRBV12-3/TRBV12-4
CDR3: ASSLRDSRTDTQY

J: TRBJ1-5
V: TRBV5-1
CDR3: ASSLGDRGNQPQH

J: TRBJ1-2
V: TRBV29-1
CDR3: SGLDRVGGYT

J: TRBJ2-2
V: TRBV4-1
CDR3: ASSQEGKELF

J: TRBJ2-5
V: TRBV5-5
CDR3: ASRGGGEETQY

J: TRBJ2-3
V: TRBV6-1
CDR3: ASRLISTDTQY

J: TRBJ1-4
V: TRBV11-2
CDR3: ASSRTGFANEKLF

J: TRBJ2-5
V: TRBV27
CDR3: ASSRDSLRETQY

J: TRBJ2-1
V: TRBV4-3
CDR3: ASSQVRTIPNEQF

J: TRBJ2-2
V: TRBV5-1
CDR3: ASSSTAGGAGELF

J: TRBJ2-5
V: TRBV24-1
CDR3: ATSDLQGGWETQY

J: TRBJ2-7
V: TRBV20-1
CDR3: SARFSEQY

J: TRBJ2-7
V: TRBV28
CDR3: ASGLPGPGTYEQY

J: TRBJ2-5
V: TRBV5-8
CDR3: ASSLAQWGTEQETQY

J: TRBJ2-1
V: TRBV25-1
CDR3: ASSELPRTKNYNEQF

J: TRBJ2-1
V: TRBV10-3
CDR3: AISESILGWNEQF

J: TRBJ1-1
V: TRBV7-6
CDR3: ASSQMRGENTEAF

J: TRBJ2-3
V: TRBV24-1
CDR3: ATSDLIVAGGTDTQY

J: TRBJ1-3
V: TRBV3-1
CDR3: ASSHTGASGNTIY

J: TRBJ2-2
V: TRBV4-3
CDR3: ASSQDSLGSIPGELF

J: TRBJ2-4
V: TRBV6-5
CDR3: ASSYSLGGNIQY

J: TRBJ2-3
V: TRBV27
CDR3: ASSLWVGGTDTQY

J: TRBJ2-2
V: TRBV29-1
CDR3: SAGGLAGGPNTGELF

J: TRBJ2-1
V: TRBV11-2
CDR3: ASSFVAGNNEQF

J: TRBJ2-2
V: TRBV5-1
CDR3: ASSLVDKTPGAGELF

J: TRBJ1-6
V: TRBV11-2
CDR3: ASSLSSLGGSPLH